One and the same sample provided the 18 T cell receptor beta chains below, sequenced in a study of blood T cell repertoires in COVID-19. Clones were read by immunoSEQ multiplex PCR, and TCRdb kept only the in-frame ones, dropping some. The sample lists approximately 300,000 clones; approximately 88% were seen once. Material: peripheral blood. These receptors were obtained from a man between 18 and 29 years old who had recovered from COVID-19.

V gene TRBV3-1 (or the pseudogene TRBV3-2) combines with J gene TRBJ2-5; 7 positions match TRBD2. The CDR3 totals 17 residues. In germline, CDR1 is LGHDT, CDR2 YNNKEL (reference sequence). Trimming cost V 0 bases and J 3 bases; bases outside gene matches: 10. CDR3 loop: CASSQDPLGGNKETQYF. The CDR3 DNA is TGTGCCAGCAGCCAAGATCCCCTCGGGGGGAACAAAGAGACCCAGTACTTC.

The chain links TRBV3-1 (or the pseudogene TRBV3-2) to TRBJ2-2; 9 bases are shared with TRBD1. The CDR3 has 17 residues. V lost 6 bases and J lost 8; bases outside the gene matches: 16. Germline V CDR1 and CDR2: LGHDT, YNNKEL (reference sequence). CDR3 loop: CASSDDGTGISSGELFF. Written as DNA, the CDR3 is TGTGCCAGCAGTGACGATGGGACAGGGATCTCGTCGGGGGAGCTGTTTTTT.

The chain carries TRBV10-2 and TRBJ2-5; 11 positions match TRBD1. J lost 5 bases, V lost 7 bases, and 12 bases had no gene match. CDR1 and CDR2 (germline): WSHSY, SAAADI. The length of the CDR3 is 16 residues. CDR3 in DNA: TGCGCCAGCAATACCGGGACAGGGGGGTTAGAGGAGACCCAGTACTTC. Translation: CASNTGTGGLEETQYF.

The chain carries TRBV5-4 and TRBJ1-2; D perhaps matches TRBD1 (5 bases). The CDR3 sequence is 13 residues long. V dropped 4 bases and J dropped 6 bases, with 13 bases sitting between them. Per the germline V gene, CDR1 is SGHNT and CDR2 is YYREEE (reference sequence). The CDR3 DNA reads TGTGCCAGCAGCACGGGACTGGGGAATGGCTACACCTTC. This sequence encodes CASSTGLGNGYTF.

CDR3 protein: CASSIDRGSDTQYF. CDR3 DNA sequence: TGTGCCAGCAGCATAGACAGGGGGTCAGATACGCAGTATTTT. The chain has TRBV13 and TRBJ2-3; 9 bases map to TRBD1. The germline gives CDR1 PRHDT, CDR2 FYEKMQ (reference sequence). The CDR3 loop spans 14 amino acids. After removal of 5 bases from V and 4 bases from J, the junction contained 4 bases not matched to a gene.

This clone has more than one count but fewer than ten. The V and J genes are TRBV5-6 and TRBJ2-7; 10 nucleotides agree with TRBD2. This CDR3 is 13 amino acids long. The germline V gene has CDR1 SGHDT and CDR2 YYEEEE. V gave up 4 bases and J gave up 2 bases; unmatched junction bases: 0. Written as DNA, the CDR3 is TGTGCCAGCAGCGGGACTAGCGCCTACGAGCAGTACTTC. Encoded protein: CASSGTSAYEQYF. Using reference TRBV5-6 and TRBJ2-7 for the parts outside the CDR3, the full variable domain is DAGVTQSPTHLIKTRGQQVTLRCSPKSGHDTVSWYQQALGQGPQFIFQYYEEEERQRGNFPDRFSGHQFPNYSSELNVNALLLGDSALYLCASSGTSAYEQYFGPGTRLTVT.

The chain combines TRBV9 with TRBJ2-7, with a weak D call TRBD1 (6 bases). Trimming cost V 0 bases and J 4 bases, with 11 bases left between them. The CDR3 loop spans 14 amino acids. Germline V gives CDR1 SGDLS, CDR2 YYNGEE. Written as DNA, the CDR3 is TGTGCCAGCAGCGTAGAGGGACACTCTTACGAGCAGTACTTC. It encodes CASSVEGHSYEQYF.

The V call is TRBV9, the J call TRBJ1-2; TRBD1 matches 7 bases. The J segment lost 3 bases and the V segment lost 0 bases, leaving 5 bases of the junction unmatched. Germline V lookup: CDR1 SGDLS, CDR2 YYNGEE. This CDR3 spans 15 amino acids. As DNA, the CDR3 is TGTGCCAGCAGCGTAGGGAACGGACAGGACTATGGCTACACCTTC. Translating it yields CASSVGNGQDYGYTF. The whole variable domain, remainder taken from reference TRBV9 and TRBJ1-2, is DSGVTQTPKHLITATGQRVTLRCSPRSGDLSVYWYQQSLDQGLQFLIQYYNGEERAKGNILERFSAQQFPDLHSELNLSSLELGDSALYFCASSVGNGQDYGYTFGSGTRLTVV.

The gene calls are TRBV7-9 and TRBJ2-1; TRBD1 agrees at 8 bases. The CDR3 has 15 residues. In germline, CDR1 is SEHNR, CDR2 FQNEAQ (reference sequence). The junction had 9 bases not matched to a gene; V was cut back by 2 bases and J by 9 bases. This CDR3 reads CASSLSGQGGGEQFF. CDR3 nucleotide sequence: TGTGCCAGCAGCTTAAGTGGACAGGGTGGAGGTGAGCAGTTCTTC.

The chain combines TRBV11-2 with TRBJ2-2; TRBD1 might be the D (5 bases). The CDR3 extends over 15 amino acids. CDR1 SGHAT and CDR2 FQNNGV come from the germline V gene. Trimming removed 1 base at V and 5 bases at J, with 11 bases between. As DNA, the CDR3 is TGTGCCAGCAGCTTAGGGGGCCTAGGTACCGGGGAGCTGTTTTTT. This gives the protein CASSLGGLGTGELFF. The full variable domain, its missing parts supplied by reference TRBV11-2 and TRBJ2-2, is EAGVAQSPRYKIIEKRQSVAFWCNPISGHATLYWYQQILGQGPKLLIQFQNNGVVDDSQLPKDRFSAERLKGVDSTLKIQPAKLEDSAVYLCASSLGGLGTGELFFGEGSRLTVL.

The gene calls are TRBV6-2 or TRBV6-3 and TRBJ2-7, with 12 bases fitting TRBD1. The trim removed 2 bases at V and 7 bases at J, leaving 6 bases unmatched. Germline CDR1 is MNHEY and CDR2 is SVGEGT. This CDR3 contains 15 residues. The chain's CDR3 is CASSYGGTGGTEQYF. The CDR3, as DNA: TGTGCCAGCAGTTACGGAGGGACAGGGGGCACGGAGCAGTACTTC.

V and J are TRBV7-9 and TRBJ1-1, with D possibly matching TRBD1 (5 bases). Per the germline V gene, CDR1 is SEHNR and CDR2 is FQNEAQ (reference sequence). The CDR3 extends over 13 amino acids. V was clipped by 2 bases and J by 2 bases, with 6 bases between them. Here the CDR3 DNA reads TGTGCCAGCAGCTTATGGGGCAACACTGAAGCTTTCTTT. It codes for CASSLWGNTEAFF.

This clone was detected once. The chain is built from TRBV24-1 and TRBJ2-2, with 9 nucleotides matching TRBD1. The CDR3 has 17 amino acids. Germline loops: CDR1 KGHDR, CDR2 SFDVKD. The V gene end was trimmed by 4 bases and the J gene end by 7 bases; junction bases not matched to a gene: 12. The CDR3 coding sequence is TGTGCCACCAGTGACCGCCTAACAGGGGGCGCGGGCGGGGAGCTGTTTTTT. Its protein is CATSDRLTGGAGGELFF.

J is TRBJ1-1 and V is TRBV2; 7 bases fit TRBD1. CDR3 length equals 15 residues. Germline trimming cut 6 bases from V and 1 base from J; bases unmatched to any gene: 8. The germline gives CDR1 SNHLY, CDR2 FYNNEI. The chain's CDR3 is CASRPETGRNTEAFF. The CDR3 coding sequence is TGTGCCAGCAGGCCCGAGACAGGGAGGAACACTGAAGCTTTCTTT. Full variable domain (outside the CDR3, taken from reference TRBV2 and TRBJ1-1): EPEVTQTPSHQVTQMGQEVILRCVPISNHLYFYWYRQILGQKVEFLVSFYNNEISEKSEIFDDQFSVERPDGSNFTLKIRSTKLEDSAMYFCASRPETGRNTEAFFGQGTRLTVV.

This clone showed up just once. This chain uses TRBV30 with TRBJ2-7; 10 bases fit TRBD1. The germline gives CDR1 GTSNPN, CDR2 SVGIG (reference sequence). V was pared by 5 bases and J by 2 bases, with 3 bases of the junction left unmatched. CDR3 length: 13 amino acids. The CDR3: CAWLGQGPYEQYF. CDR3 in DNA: TGTGCCTGGCTGGGACAGGGGCCCTACGAGCAGTACTTC.

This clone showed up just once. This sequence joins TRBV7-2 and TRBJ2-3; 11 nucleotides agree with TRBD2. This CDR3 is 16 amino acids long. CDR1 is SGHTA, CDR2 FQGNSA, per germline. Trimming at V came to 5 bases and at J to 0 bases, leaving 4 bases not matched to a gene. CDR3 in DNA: TGTGCCAGCAGCCAGAGACTAGCGGGGAGCACAGATACGCAGTATTTT. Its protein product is CASSQRLAGSTDTQYF.

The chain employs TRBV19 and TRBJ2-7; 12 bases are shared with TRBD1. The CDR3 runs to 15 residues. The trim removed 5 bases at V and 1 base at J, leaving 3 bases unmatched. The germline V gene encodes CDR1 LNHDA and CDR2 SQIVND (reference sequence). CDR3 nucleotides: TGTGCCAGTAGTCGGGGACAGGGGGCTTCCTACGAGCAGTACTTC. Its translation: CASSRGQGASYEQYF.

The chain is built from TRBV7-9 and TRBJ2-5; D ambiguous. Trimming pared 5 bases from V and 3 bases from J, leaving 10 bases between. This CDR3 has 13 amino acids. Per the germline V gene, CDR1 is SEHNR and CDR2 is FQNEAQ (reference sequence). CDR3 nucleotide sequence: TGTGCCAGCAGCCATAGACAAGAAGAGACCCAGTACTTC. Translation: CASSHRQEETQYF.